This T cell receptor beta chain appears in the sequencing data of a study of CD8 T cells in ankylosing spondylitis. As for this clonotype: Its antigen remains unidentified.

This CDR3 has 17 amino acids. From germline, CDR1 is SGHTA and CDR2 FQGNSA. Germline trimming cut 3 bases from V and 2 bases from J; bases unmatched to any gene: 7. TCRdb recomputed calls from the 5' RACE reads with MiXCR, one row per CDR3 protein. The sample has 100,000 to 150,000 distinct CDR3 sequences, about 7% seen once. Points from the study as a whole: Characteristic, it appeared, of ankylosing spondylitis blood was a TCR beta motif of eight highly homologous variants.

The chain employs TRBV7-2 and TRBJ1-5, with TRBD1 matching over 10 bases. The sequence was collected from a male donor with ankylosing spondylitis or in good health (not recorded which). The sequenced material came from blood, either unsorted or a sorted T cell fraction (not recorded which). The CDR3: CASSLGQGNLRNQPQHF. CDR3 bases: TGTGCCAGCAGCTTGGGACAGGGGAATCTTCGCAATCAGCCCCAGCATTTT.